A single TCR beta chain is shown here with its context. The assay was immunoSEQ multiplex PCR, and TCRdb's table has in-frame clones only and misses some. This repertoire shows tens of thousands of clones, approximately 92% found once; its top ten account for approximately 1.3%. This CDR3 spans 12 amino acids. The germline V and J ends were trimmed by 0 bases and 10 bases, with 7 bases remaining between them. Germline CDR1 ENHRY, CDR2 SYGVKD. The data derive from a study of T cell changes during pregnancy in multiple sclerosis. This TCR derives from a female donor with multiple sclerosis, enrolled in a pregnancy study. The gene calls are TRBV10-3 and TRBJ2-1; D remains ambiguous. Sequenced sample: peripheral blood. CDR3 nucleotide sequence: TGTGCCATCAGTGAGTCGGCCCGCGAGCAGTTCTTC. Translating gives CAISESAREQFF.